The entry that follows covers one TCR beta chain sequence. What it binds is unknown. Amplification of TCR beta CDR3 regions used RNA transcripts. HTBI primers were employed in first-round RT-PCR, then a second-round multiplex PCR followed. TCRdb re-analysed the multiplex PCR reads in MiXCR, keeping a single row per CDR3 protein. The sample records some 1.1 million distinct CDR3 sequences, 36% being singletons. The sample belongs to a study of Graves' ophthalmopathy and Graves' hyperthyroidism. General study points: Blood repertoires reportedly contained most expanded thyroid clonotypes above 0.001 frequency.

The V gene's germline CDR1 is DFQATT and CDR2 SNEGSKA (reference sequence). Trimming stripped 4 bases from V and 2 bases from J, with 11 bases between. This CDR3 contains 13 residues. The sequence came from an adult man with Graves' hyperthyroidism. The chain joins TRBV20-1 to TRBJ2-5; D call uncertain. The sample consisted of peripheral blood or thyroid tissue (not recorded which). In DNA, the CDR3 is TGCAGTGCTAAGGTACAGCTACAAGAGACCCAGTACTTC. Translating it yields CSAKVQLQETQYF.